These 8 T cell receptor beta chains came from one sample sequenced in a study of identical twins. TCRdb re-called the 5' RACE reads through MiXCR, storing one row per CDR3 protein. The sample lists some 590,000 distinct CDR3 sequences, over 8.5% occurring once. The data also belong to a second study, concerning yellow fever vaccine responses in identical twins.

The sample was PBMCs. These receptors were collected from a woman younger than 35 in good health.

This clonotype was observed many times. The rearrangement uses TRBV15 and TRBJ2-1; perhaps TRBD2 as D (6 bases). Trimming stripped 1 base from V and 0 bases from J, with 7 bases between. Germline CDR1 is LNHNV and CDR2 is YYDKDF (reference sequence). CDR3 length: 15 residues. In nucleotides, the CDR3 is TGTGCCACCAGCAGAGTCGGGGGCTCCTACAATGAGCAGTTCTTC. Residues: CATSRVGGSYNEQFF.

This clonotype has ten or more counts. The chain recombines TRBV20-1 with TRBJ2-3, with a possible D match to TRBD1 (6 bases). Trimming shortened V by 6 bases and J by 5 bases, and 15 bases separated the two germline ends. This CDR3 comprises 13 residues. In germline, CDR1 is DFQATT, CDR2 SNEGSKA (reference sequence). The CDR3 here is CSAPARGGDTQYF. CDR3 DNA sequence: TGCAGTGCGCCGGCGAGAGGGGGAGATACGCAGTATTTT.

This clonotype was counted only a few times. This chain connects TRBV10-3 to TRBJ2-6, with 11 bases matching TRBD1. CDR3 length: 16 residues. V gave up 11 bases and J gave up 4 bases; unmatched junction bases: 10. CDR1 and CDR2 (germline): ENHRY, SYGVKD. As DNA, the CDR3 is TGTGCCTCTACGGACAGGGGGCCCGTGGGGGCCAACGTCCTGACTTTC. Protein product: CASTDRGPVGANVLTF.

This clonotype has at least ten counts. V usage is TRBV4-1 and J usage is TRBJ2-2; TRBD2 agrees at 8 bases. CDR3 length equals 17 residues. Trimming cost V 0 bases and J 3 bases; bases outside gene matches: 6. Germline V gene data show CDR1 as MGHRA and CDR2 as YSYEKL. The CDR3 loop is CASSQDGASGHTGELFF. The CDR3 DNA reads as TGCGCCAGCAGCCAAGATGGGGCTAGCGGGCACACCGGGGAGCTGTTTTTT.

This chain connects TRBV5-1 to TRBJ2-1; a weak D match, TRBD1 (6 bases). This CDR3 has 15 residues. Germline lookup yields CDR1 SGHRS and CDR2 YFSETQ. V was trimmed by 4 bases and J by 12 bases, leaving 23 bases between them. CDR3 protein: CASSPGETVLQGQFF. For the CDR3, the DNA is TGCGCCAGCAGCCCAGGTGAGACAGTTCTACAGGGGCAGTTCTTC. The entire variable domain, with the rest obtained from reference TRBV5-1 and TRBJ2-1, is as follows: KAGVTQTPRYLIKTRGQQVTLSCSPISGHRSVSWYQQTPGQGLQFLFEYFSETQRNKGNFPGRFSGRQFSNSRSEMNVSTLELGDSALYLCASSPGETVLQGQFFGPGTRLTVL.

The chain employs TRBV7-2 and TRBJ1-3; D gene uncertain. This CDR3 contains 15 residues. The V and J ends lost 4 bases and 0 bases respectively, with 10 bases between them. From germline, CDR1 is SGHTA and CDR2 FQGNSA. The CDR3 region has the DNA TGTGCCAGCAGCTCCAGGACCCGCTCTGGAAACACCATATATTTT. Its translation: CASSSRTRSGNTIYF.

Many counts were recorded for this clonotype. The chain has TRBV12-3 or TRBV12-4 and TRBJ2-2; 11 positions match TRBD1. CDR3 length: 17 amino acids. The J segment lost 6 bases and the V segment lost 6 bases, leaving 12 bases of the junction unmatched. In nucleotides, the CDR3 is TGTGCCAGCAGGCCCTGGACAGGGGGCCGTGGGGCCGGGGAGCTGTTTTTT. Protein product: CASRPWTGGRGAGELFF.

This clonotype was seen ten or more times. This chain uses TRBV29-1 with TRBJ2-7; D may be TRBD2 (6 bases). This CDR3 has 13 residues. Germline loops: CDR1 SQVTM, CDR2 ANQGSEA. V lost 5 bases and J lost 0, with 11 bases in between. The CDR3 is CSVNLAPSYEQYF. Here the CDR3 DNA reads TGCAGCGTTAATCTAGCGCCCTCCTACGAGCAGTACTTC.